This T cell receptor beta chain comes out of a study of blood T cell repertoires in COVID-19. Study background: The United States, Italy and Spain were the sources of the acute and convalescent COVID-19 samples. PBMCs, B-cell-depleted T cells, or T cells provided the cDNA or gDNA that made up the material.

Details on this clone: The sample contains more than one DNA sequence encoding this CDR3.

Original methodology: Amplification of reference gene primers was used by the study to estimate nucleated cell counts. Assay: immunoSEQ multiplex PCR; the TCRdb copy retains only in-frame clones and omits some. For V, J and clone size, that table is used; D and trimming come from the DNA. Here the sample spans over 70,000 clones, roughly four fifths being singletons. This CDR3 is 16 amino acids long. Trimming left V 2 bases short and J 3 bases short, with 16 bases between. Germline lookup yields CDR1 SGHRS and CDR2 YFSETQ. The specimen sequenced was peripheral blood. This clonotype was sampled from a man between 60 and 70 years old with acute or convalescent COVID-19. The chain is built from TRBV5-1 and TRBJ2-3; D is unresolved. The CDR3 reads CASSLPGRGSTDTQYF. The CDR3, as DNA: TGCGCCAGCAGCTTACCCGGCCGCGGATCGACAGATACGCAGTATTTT. Together with reference TRBV5-1 and TRBJ2-3, the CDR3 gives the full variable domain: KAGVTQTPRYLIKTRGQQVTLSCSPISGHRSVSWYQQTPGQGLQFLFEYFSETQRNKGNFPGRFSGRQFSNSRSEMNVSTLELGDSALYLCASSLPGRGSTDTQYFGPGTRLTVL.